The entry below gives a single TCR beta chain sequence along with its context. The target antigen is unknown. The sample is drawn from a study of lymphopenia after photon versus proton radiotherapy. Broader study findings: Oligoclonal CD8+ Temra expansion after nadir drove photon patients' diversity drop. Photon-treated patients lost naive T cells and TCR diversity; proton-treated stayed stable.

Sequenced by immunoSEQ multiplex PCR; TCRdb stores in-frame clones only, minus some. Of around 62,000 clones listed, roughly 80% were seen once; the top ten hold 2.1%. The CDR3 consists of 15 residues. The germline CDR1 and CDR2 sequences are SGDLS and YYNGEE. The V gene lost 4 bases and the J gene lost 2 bases, with 14 bases spanning the gap. The genes are TRBV9 and TRBJ2-3, with D perhaps TRBD1 (6 bases). This TCR was recovered from a man in his sixties with pancreatic cancer. This specimen was peripheral blood, taken from a patient treated with proton-based radiotherapy. CDR3 in DNA: TGTGCCAGCAGCCAAGGGGGTCACCCCACAGATACGCAGTATTTT. Amino acid sequence: CASSQGGHPTDTQYF.